This TCR beta chain stems from a study of Graves' ophthalmopathy and Graves' hyperthyroidism. Germline V lookup: CDR1 WSHSY, CDR2 SAAADI. This CDR3 region has 15 residues. V lost 2 bases, J lost 1 base, and 11 bases lay in between. The TCR beta CDR3 regions underwent amplification from RNA transcripts. RT-PCR in the first round used HTBI primers; a second-round multiplex PCR followed. TCRdb ran MiXCR on the multiplex PCR reads and lists one entry per CDR3 protein. The sample carries over a million distinct CDR3 sequences, 35% to 40% recorded once. The receptor comes from an adult man with Graves' hyperthyroidism. The sample comprised peripheral blood or thyroid tissue (not recorded which). The V call is TRBV10-2, the J call TRBJ1-2, with a possible D match to TRBD1 (5 bases). For the CDR3, the DNA is TGCGCCAGCAGTGAGCCGGACAAGATTAACTATGGCTACACCTTC. This gives the protein CASSEPDKINYGYTF.